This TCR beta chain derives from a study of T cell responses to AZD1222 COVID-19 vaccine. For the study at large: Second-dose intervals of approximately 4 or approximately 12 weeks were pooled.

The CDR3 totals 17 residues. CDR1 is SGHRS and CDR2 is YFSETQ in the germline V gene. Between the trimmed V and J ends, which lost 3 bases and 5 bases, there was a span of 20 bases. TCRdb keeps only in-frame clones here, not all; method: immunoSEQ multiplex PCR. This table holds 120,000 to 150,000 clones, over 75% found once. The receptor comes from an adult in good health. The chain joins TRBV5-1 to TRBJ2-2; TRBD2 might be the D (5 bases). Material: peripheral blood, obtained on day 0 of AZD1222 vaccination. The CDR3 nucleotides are TGCGCCAGCAGCTCGGGAACCGGCAGGCGTGGTACCGGGGAGCTGTTTTTT. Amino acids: CASSSGTGRRGTGELFF.